Listed here are 7 T cell receptor beta chains from one sample, sequenced in a study of T cell repertoires in cytomegalovirus infection. Each CDR3 protein gets one entry after TCRdb re-called the reads with MiXCR. The sample contains more than 650,000 distinct CDR3 sequences, approximately 34% of which appear only once. The sequencing sample was made of PBMCs. Receptors originate from a human donor in good health (CMV status not recorded). Some clones in this sample may be carry-over from other donors' samples.

The rearrangement uses TRBV7-8 and TRBJ1-5; tentative D call: TRBD1 (5 bases). Trimming shortened V by 5 bases and J by 6 bases, and 11 bases separated the two germline ends. This CDR3 comprises 13 residues. Germline CDR1 is SGHVS and CDR2 is FQNEAQ. The CDR3, as DNA: TGTGCCAGCAGCGCGGGCAGGGTTCAGCCCCAGCATTTT. It is translated as CASSAGRVQPQHF.

With regard to this clonotype: Germline is not matched at one junction end, which may reflect a read error. The chain carries TRBV28 and TRBJ1-1, with D possibly matching TRBD1 (6 bases). Per germline, CDR1 MDHEN and CDR2 SYDVKM. The CDR3 has 16 amino acids. The CDR3 DNA is TGTGCCAGCAGTTCCCCCTCGGGACAATGGAACACTGAAGCTTTCTTC. Amino acids: CASSSPSGQWNTEAFF. Full variable domain (outside the CDR3, taken from reference TRBV28 and TRBJ1-1): DVKVTQSSRYLVKRTGEKVFLECVQDMDHENMFWYRQDPGLGLRLIYFSYDVKMKEKGDIPEGYSVSREKKERFSLILESASTNQTSMYLCASSSPSGQWNTEAFFGQGTRLTVV.

The genes are TRBV7-3 and TRBJ2-3, with 7 bases identical to TRBD2. The CDR3 runs to 17 residues. CDR1 is SGHTA, CDR2 FQGTGA, per germline. The trim removed 0 bases at V and 0 bases at J, leaving 6 bases unmatched. This CDR3 reads CASSLTPQRGSTDTQYF. The CDR3 DNA is TGTGCCAGCAGCTTAACCCCCCAGCGGGGCAGCACAGATACGCAGTATTTT.

This clonotype turned up a few times. J is TRBJ1-6 and V is TRBV19; D call uncertain. CDR1 and CDR2 from the germline V gene are LNHDA and SQIVND (reference sequence). The CDR3 is 14 amino acids. V lost 5 bases, J lost 4 bases, and 9 bases lay in between. The CDR3 region is CASSPIGYNSPLHF. CDR3 nucleotide sequence: TGTGCCAGTAGTCCGATTGGGTATAATTCACCCCTCCACTTT.

The genes are TRBV6-6 and TRBJ2-5, with D hard to call. The CDR3 has 15 amino acids. Germline CDR1 is MNHNY and CDR2 is SVGAGI (reference sequence). The V and J ends lost 2 bases and 1 base respectively, with 11 bases between them. The CDR3 sequence is CASSYGMGSQETQYF. The CDR3 DNA is TGTGCCAGCAGTTACGGTATGGGAAGCCAAGAGACCCAGTACTTC.

The gene calls are TRBV5-6 and TRBJ2-3; 13 nucleotides line up with TRBD2. Germline V gene lookup returns CDR1 SGHDT and CDR2 YYEEEE. The CDR3 spans 16 residues. V was clipped by 6 bases and J by 3 bases; unmatched bases: 7. The CDR3 DNA reads as TGTGCCAGCACACGGACTAGCGGGGGTATAACAGATACGCAGTATTTT. It encodes CASTRTSGGITDTQYF.

The table lists this clonotype with a count of one. The J gene is TRBJ2-1, the V gene TRBV7-2, with a tentative D call TRBD2 (5 bases). The V gene lost 0 bases and the J gene lost 9 bases, with 15 bases spanning the gap. Germline CDR1 SGHTA, CDR2 FQGNSA. The length of the CDR3 is 15 residues. CDR3 protein: CASSLAGAAVGEQFF. As DNA, the CDR3 is TGTGCCAGCAGCTTAGCGGGCGCAGCGGTGGGTGAGCAGTTCTTC.